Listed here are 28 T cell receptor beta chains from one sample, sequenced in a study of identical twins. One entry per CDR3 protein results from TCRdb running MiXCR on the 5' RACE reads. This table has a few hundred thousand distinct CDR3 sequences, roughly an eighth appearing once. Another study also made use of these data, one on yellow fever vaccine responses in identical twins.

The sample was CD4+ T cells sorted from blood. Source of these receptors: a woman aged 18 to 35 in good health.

DNA for the CDR3: TGTGCCAGCAGCCCCAGGACAGAGGGGGTTAACTATGGCTACACCTTC. The encoded protein is CASSPRTEGVNYGYTF. The chain is built from TRBV7-8 and TRBJ1-2; D may be TRBD1 (6 bases). The germline V and J ends were trimmed by 5 bases and 1 base, with 17 bases remaining between them. The CDR3 sequence is 16 residues long. Germline values: CDR1 SGHVS, CDR2 FQNEAQ.

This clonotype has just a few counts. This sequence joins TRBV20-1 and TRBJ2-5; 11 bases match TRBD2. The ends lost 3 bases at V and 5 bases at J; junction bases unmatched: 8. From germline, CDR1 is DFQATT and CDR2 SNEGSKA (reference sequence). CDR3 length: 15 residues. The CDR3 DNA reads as TGCAGTGCTAGCACACTAGCGGGGGTCCTGGAGACCCAGTACTTC. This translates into CSASTLAGVLETQYF.

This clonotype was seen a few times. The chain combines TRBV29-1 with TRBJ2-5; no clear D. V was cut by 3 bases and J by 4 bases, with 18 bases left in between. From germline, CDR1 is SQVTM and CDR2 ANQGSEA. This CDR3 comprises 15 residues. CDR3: CSVDLGRPWSETQYF. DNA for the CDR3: TGCAGCGTTGATCTGGGTCGGCCGTGGTCAGAGACCCAGTACTTC.

CDR3 amino acids: CASSVIRTSMNTQYF. The CDR3 nucleotides are TGCGCCAGCAGCGTGATTCGGACTAGCATGAATACGCAGTATTTT. The rearrangement links TRBV5-1 to TRBJ2-3; 8 bases are a match to TRBD2. The V and J ends lost 4 bases and 7 bases, in that order; junction bases with no gene match: 11. CDR1 and CDR2 from the germline V gene are SGHRS and YFSETQ. The CDR3 has 15 residues.

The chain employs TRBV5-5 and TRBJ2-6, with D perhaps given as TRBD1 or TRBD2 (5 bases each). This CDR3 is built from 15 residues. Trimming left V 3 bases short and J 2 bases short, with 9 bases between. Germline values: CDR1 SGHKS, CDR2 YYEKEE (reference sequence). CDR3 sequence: CASSWDGAGANVLTF. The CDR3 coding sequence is TGTGCCAGCAGCTGGGACGGGGCTGGGGCCAACGTCCTGACTTTC.

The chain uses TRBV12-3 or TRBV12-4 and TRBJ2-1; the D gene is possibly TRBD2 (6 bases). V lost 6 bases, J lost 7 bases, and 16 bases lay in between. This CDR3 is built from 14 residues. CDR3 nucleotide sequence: TGTGCCAGCAGAGTTTCCGGTGGGGGGAATGAGCAGTTCTTC. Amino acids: CASRVSGGGNEQFF.

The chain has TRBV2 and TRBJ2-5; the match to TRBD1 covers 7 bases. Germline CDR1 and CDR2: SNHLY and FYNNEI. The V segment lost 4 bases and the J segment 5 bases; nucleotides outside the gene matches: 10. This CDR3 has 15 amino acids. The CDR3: CASSVNRGWGETQYF. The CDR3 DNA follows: TGTGCCAGCAGTGTAAACAGGGGCTGGGGGGAGACCCAGTACTTC.

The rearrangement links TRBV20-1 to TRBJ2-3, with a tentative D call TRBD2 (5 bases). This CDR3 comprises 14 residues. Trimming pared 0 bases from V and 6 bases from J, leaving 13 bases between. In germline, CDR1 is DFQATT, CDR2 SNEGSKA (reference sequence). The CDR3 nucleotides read TGCAGTGCTAGAGATTTCGCTAGCCCCGATACGCAGTATTTT. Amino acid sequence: CSARDFASPDTQYF.

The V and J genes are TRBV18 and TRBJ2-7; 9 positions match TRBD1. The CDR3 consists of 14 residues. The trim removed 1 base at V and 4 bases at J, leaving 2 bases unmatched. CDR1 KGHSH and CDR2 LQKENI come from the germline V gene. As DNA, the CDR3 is TGTGCCAGCTCACCACGGACAGGGGAATACGAGCAGTACTTC. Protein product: CASSPRTGEYEQYF. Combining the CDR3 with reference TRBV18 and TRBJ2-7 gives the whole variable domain NAGVMQNPRHLVRRRGQEARLRCSPMKGHSHVYWYRQLPEEGLKFMVYLQKENIIDESGMPKERFSAEFPKEGPSILRIQQVVRGDSAAYFCASSPRTGEYEQYFGPGTRLTVT.

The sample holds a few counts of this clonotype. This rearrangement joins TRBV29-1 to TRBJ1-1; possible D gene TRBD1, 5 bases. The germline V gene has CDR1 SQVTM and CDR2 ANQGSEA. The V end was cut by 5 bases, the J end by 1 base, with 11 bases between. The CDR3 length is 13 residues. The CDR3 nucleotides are TGCAGCGTTCGGGCAGGGACGAACACTGAAGCTTTCTTT. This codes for CSVRAGTNTEAFF.

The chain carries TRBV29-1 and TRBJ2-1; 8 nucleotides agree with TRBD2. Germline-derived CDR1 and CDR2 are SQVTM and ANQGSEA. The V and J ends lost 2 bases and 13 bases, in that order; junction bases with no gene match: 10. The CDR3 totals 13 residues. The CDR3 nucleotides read TGCAGCGTTGAACCGGTAGCGGGGCGGGGTCAGTTCTTC. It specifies CSVEPVAGRGQFF.

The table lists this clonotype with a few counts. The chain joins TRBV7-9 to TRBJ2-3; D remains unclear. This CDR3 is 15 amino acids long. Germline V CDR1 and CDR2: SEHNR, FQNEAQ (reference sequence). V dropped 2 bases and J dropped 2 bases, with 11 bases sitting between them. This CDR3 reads CASSLNTAPTDTQYF. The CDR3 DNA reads TGTGCCAGCAGCTTAAATACAGCCCCCACAGATACGCAGTATTTT.

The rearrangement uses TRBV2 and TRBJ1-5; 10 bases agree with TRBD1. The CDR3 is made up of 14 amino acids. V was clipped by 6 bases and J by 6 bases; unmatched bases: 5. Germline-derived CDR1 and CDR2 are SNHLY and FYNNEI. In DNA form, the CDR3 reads TGTGCCAGCAGCCCTGGGACAGGGGCTCAGCCCCAGCATTTT. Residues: CASSPGTGAQPQHF.

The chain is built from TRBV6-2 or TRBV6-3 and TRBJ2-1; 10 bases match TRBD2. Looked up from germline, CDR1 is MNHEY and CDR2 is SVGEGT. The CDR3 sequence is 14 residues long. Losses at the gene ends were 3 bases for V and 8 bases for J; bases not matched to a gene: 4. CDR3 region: CASSYSGRSYEQFF. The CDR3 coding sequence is TGTGCCAGCAGTTATAGCGGGAGGTCTTATGAGCAGTTCTTC.

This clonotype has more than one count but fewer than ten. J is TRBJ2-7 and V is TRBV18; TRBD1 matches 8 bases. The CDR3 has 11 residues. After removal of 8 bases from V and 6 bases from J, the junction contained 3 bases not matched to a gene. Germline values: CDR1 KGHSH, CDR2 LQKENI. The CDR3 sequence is CASEGTGEQYF. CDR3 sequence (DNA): TGTGCCAGCGAAGGGACAGGCGAGCAGTACTTC.

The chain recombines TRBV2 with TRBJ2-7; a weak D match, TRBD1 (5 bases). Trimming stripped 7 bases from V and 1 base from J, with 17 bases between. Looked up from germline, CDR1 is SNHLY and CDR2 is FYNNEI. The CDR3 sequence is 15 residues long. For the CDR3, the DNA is TGTGCCAGCACCGCAAGGTCGACAGCTTCCTACGAGCAGTACTTC. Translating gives CASTARSTASYEQYF.

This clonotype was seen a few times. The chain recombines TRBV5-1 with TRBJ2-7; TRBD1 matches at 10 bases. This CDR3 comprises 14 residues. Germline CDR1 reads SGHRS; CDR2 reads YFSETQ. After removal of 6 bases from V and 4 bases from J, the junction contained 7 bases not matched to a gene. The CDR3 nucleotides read TGCGCCAGCACAGCGACGGGACAGGGGTACGAGCAGTACTTC. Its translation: CASTATGQGYEQYF.

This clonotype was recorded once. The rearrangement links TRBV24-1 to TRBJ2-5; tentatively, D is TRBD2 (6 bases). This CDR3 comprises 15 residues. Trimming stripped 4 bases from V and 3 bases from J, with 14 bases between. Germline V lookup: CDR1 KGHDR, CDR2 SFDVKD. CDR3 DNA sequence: TGTGCCACCAGTGAACCACTAGCCACAGAAGAGACCCAGTACTTC. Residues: CATSEPLATEETQYF.

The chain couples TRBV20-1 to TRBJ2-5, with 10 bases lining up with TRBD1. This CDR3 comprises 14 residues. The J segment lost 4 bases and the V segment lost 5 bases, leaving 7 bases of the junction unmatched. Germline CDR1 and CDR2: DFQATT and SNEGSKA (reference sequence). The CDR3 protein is CSAPTGGNGETQYF. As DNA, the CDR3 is TGCAGTGCTCCGACAGGGGGCAATGGAGAGACCCAGTACTTC.

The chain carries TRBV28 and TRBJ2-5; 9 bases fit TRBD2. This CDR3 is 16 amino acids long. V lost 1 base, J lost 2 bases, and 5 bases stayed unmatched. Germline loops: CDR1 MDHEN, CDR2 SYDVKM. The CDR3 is CASSLYASGAQETQYF. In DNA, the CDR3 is TGTGCCAGCAGTTTATACGCTAGCGGGGCACAAGAGACCCAGTACTTC.

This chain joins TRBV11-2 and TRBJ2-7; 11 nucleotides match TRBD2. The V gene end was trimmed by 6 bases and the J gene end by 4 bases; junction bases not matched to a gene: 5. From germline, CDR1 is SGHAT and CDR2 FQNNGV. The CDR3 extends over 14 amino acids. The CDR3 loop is CASRNLAGGYEQYF. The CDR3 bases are TGTGCCAGCAGGAACCTAGCGGGGGGTTACGAGCAGTACTTC. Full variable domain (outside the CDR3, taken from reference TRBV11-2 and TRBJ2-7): EAGVAQSPRYKIIEKRQSVAFWCNPISGHATLYWYQQILGQGPKLLIQFQNNGVVDDSQLPKDRFSAERLKGVDSTLKIQPAKLEDSAVYLCASRNLAGGYEQYFGPGTRLTVT.

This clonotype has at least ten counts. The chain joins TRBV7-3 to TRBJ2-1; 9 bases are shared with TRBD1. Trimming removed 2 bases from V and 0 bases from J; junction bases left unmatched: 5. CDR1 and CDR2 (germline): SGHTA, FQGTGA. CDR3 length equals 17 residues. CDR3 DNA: TGTGCCAGCAGCTTAGCCGGGACAGGGAGCTCCTACAATGAGCAGTTCTTC. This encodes CASSLAGTGSSYNEQFF. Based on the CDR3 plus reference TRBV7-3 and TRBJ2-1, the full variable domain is GAGVSQTPSNKVTEKGKYVELRCDPISGHTALYWYRQSLGQGPEFLIYFQGTGAADDSGLPNDRFFAVRPEGSVSTLKIQRTERGDSAVYLCASSLAGTGSSYNEQFFGPGTRLTVL.

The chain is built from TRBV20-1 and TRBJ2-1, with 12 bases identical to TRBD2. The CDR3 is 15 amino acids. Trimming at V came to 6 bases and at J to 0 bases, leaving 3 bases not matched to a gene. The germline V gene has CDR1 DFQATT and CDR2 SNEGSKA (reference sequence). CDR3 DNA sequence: TGCAGTGCAACTAGCGGGGGGAGCTCCTACAATGAGCAGTTCTTC. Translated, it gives CSATSGGSSYNEQFF.

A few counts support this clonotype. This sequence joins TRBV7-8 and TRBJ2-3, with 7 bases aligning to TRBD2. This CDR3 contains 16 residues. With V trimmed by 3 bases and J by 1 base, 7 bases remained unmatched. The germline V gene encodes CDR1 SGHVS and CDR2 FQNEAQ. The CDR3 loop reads CASSFNREVRTDTQYF. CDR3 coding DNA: TGTGCCAGCAGCTTTAATCGGGAGGTTCGCACAGATACGCAGTATTTT.

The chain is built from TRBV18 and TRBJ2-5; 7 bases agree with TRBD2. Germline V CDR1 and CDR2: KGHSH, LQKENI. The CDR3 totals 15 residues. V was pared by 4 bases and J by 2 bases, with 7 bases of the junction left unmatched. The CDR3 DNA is TGTGCCAGCTCACTCCGATCTAGCGGACAAGAGACCCAGTACTTC. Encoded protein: CASSLRSSGQETQYF.

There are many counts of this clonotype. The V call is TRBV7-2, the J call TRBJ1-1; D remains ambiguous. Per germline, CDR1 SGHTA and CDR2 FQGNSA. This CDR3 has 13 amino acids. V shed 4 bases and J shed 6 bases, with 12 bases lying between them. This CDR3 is CASSSRPWSEAFF. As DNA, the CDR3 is TGTGCCAGCAGCTCCCGCCCCTGGTCTGAAGCTTTCTTT.

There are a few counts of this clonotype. CDR3 in DNA: TGTGCCAGCAGTTTGACAGGGTGGAATTCACCCCTCCACTTT. Protein sequence: CASSLTGWNSPLHF. The chain uses TRBV2 and TRBJ1-6; TRBD1 aligns across 7 bases. Trimming took 5 bases from V and 7 from J; bases not matched to a gene: 5. The CDR3 sequence is 14 residues long. The germline V gene has CDR1 SNHLY and CDR2 FYNNEI.

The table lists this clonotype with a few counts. The CDR3: CASSLKFGTGNTGELFF. CDR3 nucleotide sequence: TGTGCCAGCAGCTTAAAGTTCGGGACAGGGAACACCGGGGAGCTGTTTTTT. This chain links TRBV7-3 with TRBJ2-2; TRBD1 agrees at 8 bases. After removal of 1 base from V and 1 base from J, the junction contained 5 bases not matched to a gene. Germline values: CDR1 SGHTA, CDR2 FQGTGA. The CDR3 runs to 17 residues.